This TCR beta chain was sequenced for a study of T cell responses to AZD1222 COVID-19 vaccine. Whole-study findings and limits: Across the whole spike, CD4 TCRs peaked at regions 160-218 and 743-854. It should be noted that donors were predominantly white British and more often female, and clonal diversity was possibly underestimated. Nearly half of spike-specific TCRs reportedly target unmutated variant regions.

With respect to this clone: The antigen is unknown.

Libraries were prepared by immunoSEQ multiplex PCR; TCRdb keeps only in-frame clonotypes and omits some of them. Of more than 70,000 clones in the sample, approximately 88% are singletons; the top ten hold 15% to 20%. The trim removed 5 bases at V and 7 bases at J, leaving 4 bases unmatched. This CDR3 contains 12 residues. The chain is built from TRBV12-3 or TRBV12-4 and TRBJ1-2; 7 positions match TRBD1. This receptor was identified in an adult in good health. This specimen consisted of peripheral blood, obtained on day 0 of AZD1222 vaccination. The CDR3 reads CASSIGQVGYTF. The CDR3 DNA follows: TGTGCCAGCAGTATAGGACAGGTTGGCTACACCTTC.